Below, 21 T cell receptor beta chains from the same sample are listed, as sequenced in a study of blood T cell repertoires in COVID-19. TCRdb's table, derived via immunoSEQ multiplex PCR, lists solely in-frame clones and lacks some. The repertoire holds 50,000 to 60,000 clones, with 90% as singletons. The material sequenced was peripheral blood. The source is a man aged 35 to 55 with acute or convalescent COVID-19.

A note on this clone: The junction departs from the called germline gene at one end, perhaps through a read error. The chain combines TRBV7-7 with TRBJ2-5; D not certain. The CDR3 has 15 residues. Per the germline V gene, CDR1 is SSHAT and CDR2 is FNYEAQ (reference sequence). CDR3 nucleotide sequence: TGTGCTAGCAGCACCCAACCAGGCGCCCAAGAGACCCAGTACTTC. It translates to CASSTQPGAQETQYF.

The J gene is TRBJ2-3, the V gene TRBV5-1, with 8 nucleotides matching TRBD2. V gave up 0 bases and J gave up 6 bases; unmatched junction bases: 9. Germline lookup yields CDR1 SGHRS and CDR2 YFSETQ. The CDR3 is 16 amino acids. The DNA for the CDR3 is TGCGCCAGCAGCTTGGGTAGCGGGGACGGGTCGGATACGCAGTATTTT. It encodes CASSLGSGDGSDTQYF.

This sequence joins TRBV2 and TRBJ1-2; 11 nucleotides align to TRBD1. CDR1 and CDR2 from the germline V gene are SNHLY and FYNNEI. This CDR3 comprises 15 residues. The V and J ends lost 6 bases and 2 bases, in that order; junction bases with no gene match: 5. The CDR3 loop is CASRQDRGRNYGYTF. CDR3 bases: TGTGCCAGCAGGCAGGACAGGGGGCGCAACTATGGCTACACCTTC.

The table lists this clone with a count of one. This chain uses TRBV11-2 with TRBJ2-7; 8 bases fit TRBD1. The CDR3 runs 13 residues. V shed 4 bases and J 5 bases; nucleotides not matched to a gene: 4. Germline V gives CDR1 SGHAT, CDR2 FQNNGV. The CDR3: CASSSQTGDEQYF. CDR3 DNA sequence: TGTGCCAGCAGCTCCCAGACAGGGGACGAGCAGTACTTC.

This sequence joins TRBV10-1 and TRBJ1-2, with D hard to call. CDR1 is WNHNN, CDR2 SYGVQD, per germline (reference sequence). V lost 5 bases, J lost 5 bases, and 12 bases lay in between. CDR3 length: 13 residues. The CDR3 here is CASSRDTLYGYTF. DNA for the CDR3: TGCGCCAGCAGTCGTGACACTTTATATGGCTACACCTTC.

This clone has more than one count but fewer than ten. V usage is TRBV10-2 and J usage is TRBJ1-2; a weak D match, TRBD1 (5 bases). The CDR3 sequence is 13 residues long. The germline CDR1 and CDR2 sequences are WSHSY and SAAADI. Trimming shortened V by 4 bases and J by 7 bases, and 13 bases separated the two germline ends. CDR3 nucleotide sequence: TGCGCCAGCAGTGGGGACTCTCTCAGTGGCTACACCTTC. It specifies CASSGDSLSGYTF.

This clone was counted between two and nine times. The chain uses TRBV6-5 and TRBJ2-7; 11 bases are a match to TRBD2. CDR1 is MNHEY, CDR2 SVGAGI, per germline. The CDR3 length is 15 residues. The V gene end was trimmed by 6 bases and the J gene end by 3 bases; junction bases not matched to a gene: 7. This CDR3 is CASSQTSGIFYEQYF. CDR3 nucleotides: TGTGCCAGCAGCCAGACTAGCGGGATATTCTACGAGCAGTACTTC.

The genes are TRBV19 and TRBJ2-3; D is unresolved. V gave up 6 bases and J gave up 1 base, with 11 bases separating them. This CDR3 comprises 14 residues. CDR1 is LNHDA and CDR2 is SQIVND in the germline V gene (reference sequence). The CDR3 reads CASSPKRGTDTQYF. In nucleotides, the CDR3 is TGTGCCAGTAGCCCTAAGCGTGGCACAGATACGCAGTATTTT.

The chain couples TRBV7-2 to TRBJ2-1; 9 nucleotides match TRBD2. V trimming: 5 bases; J trimming: 10 bases; junction bases outside the gene matches: 6. The CDR3 covers 13 residues. In germline, CDR1 is SGHTA, CDR2 FQGNSA. DNA for the CDR3: TGTGCCAGCAGCCCCTGGACTAGCGAAGAGCAGTTCTTC. As protein: CASSPWTSEEQFF.

The chain uses TRBV30 and TRBJ1-5; D remains ambiguous. Germline CDR1 reads GTSNPN; CDR2 reads SVGIG (reference sequence). The CDR3 loop spans 15 amino acids. The V and J ends lost 0 bases and 7 bases respectively, with 16 bases between them. CDR3 sequence (DNA): TGTGCCTGGAGTGTAGAGGGAGAATTCGGGCAGCCCCAGCATTTT. This gives the protein CAWSVEGEFGQPQHF.

In its sample, this clone is medium-sized. Different DNA sequences within this sample yield the same CDR3. This chain links TRBV29-1 with TRBJ2-1; 12 nucleotides align to TRBD2. Germline CDR1 and CDR2: SQVTM and ANQGSEA. After removal of 3 bases from V and 4 bases from J, the junction contained 1 base not matched to a gene. CDR3 length: 14 residues. The CDR3 sequence: CSVETSGSYNEQFF. The CDR3 DNA reads as TGCAGCGTTGAGACTAGCGGGAGTTACAATGAGCAGTTCTTC.

The CDR3 region is CASSRNTNTEAFF. In nucleotides, the CDR3 is TGTGCCAGCAGTCGAAACACGAACACTGAAGCTTTCTTT. The chain recombines TRBV12-3 or TRBV12-4 with TRBJ1-1; D gene unclear. V shed 5 bases and J shed 1 base, with 8 bases lying between them. This CDR3 spans 13 amino acids.

V gene TRBV7-2 combines with J gene TRBJ2-3; 9 bases fit TRBD1. Trimming took 4 bases from V and 4 from J; bases not matched to a gene: 3. The germline V gene has CDR1 SGHTA and CDR2 FQGNSA. The CDR3 is 14 residues long. This CDR3 reads CASSYGQGPDTQYF. DNA of the CDR3: TGTGCCAGCAGCTACGGACAGGGGCCAGATACGCAGTATTTT.

The rearrangement uses TRBV29-1 and TRBJ1-5; D may be TRBD1 (5 bases). Germline loops: CDR1 SQVTM, CDR2 ANQGSEA. V was cut by 4 bases and J by 2 bases, with 6 bases left in between. This CDR3 contains 12 residues. This CDR3 is CSVGGGNQPQHF. CDR3 DNA: TGCAGCGTTGGGGGGGGCAATCAGCCCCAGCATTTT.

The chain links TRBV2 to TRBJ2-7; D is perhaps TRBD1 (7 bases). This CDR3 has 16 residues. Germline V gene lookup returns CDR1 SNHLY and CDR2 FYNNEI. V was trimmed by 1 base and J by 3 bases, leaving 16 bases between them. CDR3 region: CASSEGAAGGFYEQYF. CDR3 bases: TGTGCCAGCAGTGAAGGGGCGGCAGGGGGGTTCTACGAGCAGTACTTC.

This chain joins TRBV27 and TRBJ2-1, with a possible D match to TRBD2 (5 bases). The CDR3 contains 13 residues. V lost 3 bases to trimming and J lost 4 bases, with 7 bases between them. Germline V CDR1 and CDR2: MNHEY, SMNVEV (reference sequence). CDR3: CASSFEGYNEQFF. CDR3 nucleotides: TGTGCCAGCAGTTTCGAGGGATACAATGAGCAGTTCTTC.

This clone was recorded once. The CDR3 bases are TGTGCCAGCAGAATGGGACAGACGAACACTGAAGCTTTCTTT. Amino acids: CASRMGQTNTEAFF. The chain carries TRBV6-5 and TRBJ1-1; 7 bases align to TRBD1. This CDR3 spans 14 amino acids. With V trimmed by 6 bases and J by 1 base, 5 bases remained unmatched. In germline, CDR1 is MNHEY, CDR2 SVGAGI.

The chain recombines TRBV5-1 with TRBJ2-4, with TRBD1 matching over 12 bases. The V gene's germline CDR1 is SGHRS and CDR2 YFSETQ. This CDR3 is 15 amino acids long. V was pared by 5 bases and J by 5 bases, with 5 bases of the junction left unmatched. The CDR3 DNA follows: TGCGCCAGCAGTCTGGGACAGGGGGCTGAAAACATTCAGTACTTC. Protein: CASSLGQGAENIQYF.

This clone was detected only once. This chain uses TRBV5-1 with TRBJ2-3; 10 bases line up with TRBD2. V shed 6 bases, J shed 10 bases, and the junction held 11 bases outside the gene matches. The CDR3 has 14 residues. Germline CDR1 reads SGHRS; CDR2 reads YFSETQ. The CDR3 bases are TGCGCCAGCAAACTCCCTAGCGGGAGTCGATCGCAGTATTTT. Translating gives CASKLPSGSRSQYF.

The V gene is TRBV4-1, the J gene TRBJ1-1; D unresolved. The CDR3 sequence is 14 residues long. In germline, CDR1 is MGHRA, CDR2 YSYEKL. V was pared by 0 bases and J by 3 bases, with 8 bases between. The CDR3 region is CASSQEVRYTEAFF. The CDR3 DNA sequence: TGCGCCAGCAGCCAAGAGGTCCGGTACACTGAAGCTTTCTTT.

The CDR3 DNA reads TGCGCCAGCAGCTTGGAAGGAGGGGAAGAGACCCAGTACTTC. This translates into CASSLEGGEETQYF. The V call is TRBV5-1, the J call TRBJ2-5; D might be TRBD2 (6 bases). Per germline, CDR1 SGHRS and CDR2 YFSETQ. Between the trimmed V and J ends, which lost 0 bases and 3 bases, there was a span of 9 bases. The CDR3 is 14 residues long.